The 23 T cell receptor beta chains below were found in one sample sequenced in a study of immune heterogeneity within non-small cell lung tumors. Bulk tumor genomic DNA (approximately 600 ng per sample) served as template. Each primary tumor yielded several biopsies, collected far apart from one another at surgery. Curative surgery was performed on patients who had untreated, newly diagnosed non-small cell lung cancer. Multiplex PCR (32 V and 13 J primers) was used to amplify the TCR beta CDR3. One entry per CDR3 protein results from TCRdb running MiXCR on the multiplex PCR reads. This table has just over 15,000 distinct CDR3 sequences, roughly 29% appearing once. The sample was lung tumor tissue. The receptors were gathered from a man aged 40-49 years with non-small cell lung cancer.

To note about this clonotype: It may be a read error: a sequence one base away is much more abundant. For the CDR3, the DNA is TGTGCCAGAAGCTCCCTTAGTAGGGGTGGTGGCTACACCTTC. Amino acid sequence: CARSSLSRGGGYTF. V and J are TRBV11-2 and TRBJ1-2, with D perhaps TRBD1 (5 bases). The CDR3 runs to 14 residues. Per the germline V gene, CDR1 is SGHAT and CDR2 is FQNNGV.

The chain uses TRBV27 and TRBJ1-1; D gene ambiguous. The germline gives CDR1 MNHEY, CDR2 SMNVEV (reference sequence). Trimming removed 3 bases from V and 2 bases from J, with 10 bases in between. The CDR3 sequence is 14 residues long. CDR3 DNA sequence: TGTGCCAGCAGTTTGGAAAATCCTAACACTGAAGCTTTCTTT. Translation: CASSLENPNTEAFF.

The chain has TRBV18 and TRBJ1-1, with D hard to call. Deletions cut 3 bases from V and 7 bases from J, with 9 bases between. There are 12 residues in the CDR3. Germline values: CDR1 KGHSH, CDR2 LQKENI. CDR3 nucleotides: TGTGCCAGCTCACCGCCCGGCCTTGAAGCTTTCTTT. Amino acids: CASSPPGLEAFF.

This sequence joins TRBV5-1 and TRBJ2-7; 9 nucleotides match TRBD2. This CDR3 is 15 amino acids long. Germline V gene lookup returns CDR1 SGHRS and CDR2 YFSETQ. Trimming removed 0 bases from V and 7 bases from J; junction bases left unmatched: 8. This chain's CDR3 is CASSLAAGGPGEQYF. The CDR3, as DNA: TGCGCCAGCAGCTTGGCGGCGGGAGGGCCGGGGGAGCAGTACTTC. Drawing the rest from reference TRBV5-1 and TRBJ2-7, the complete variable domain is KAGVTQTPRYLIKTRGQQVTLSCSPISGHRSVSWYQQTPGQGLQFLFEYFSETQRNKGNFPGRFSGRQFSNSRSEMNVSTLELGDSALYLCASSLAAGGPGEQYFGPGTRLTVT.

This clonotype has just a few counts. The J gene is TRBJ2-1, the V gene TRBV7-9; D is unclear. Trimming removed 2 bases from V and 1 base from J, with 12 bases in between. The CDR3 is 16 residues long. Germline-derived CDR1 and CDR2 are SEHNR and FQNEAQ (reference sequence). CDR3 DNA: TGTGCCAGCAGCTTACCCCCCCGGCCTTCCTACAATGAGCAGTTCTTC. It is translated as CASSLPPRPSYNEQFF.

A remark on this clonotype: This may come from a read error, since a much larger clone is one base off. The J gene is TRBJ1-4, the V gene TRBV29-1; no definite D call. Per germline, CDR1 SQVTM and CDR2 ANQGSEA. CDR3 length: 13 amino acids. V lost 6 bases and J 6 bases, leaving 14 bases between the germline ends. As DNA, the CDR3 is TGCAGCGTGGCACAGTGGAGAGATGAAAAACTGTTTTTT. This sequence encodes CSVAQWRDEKLFF.

This clonotype was observed a few times. This rearrangement joins TRBV25-1 to TRBJ2-5, with 8 bases that match TRBD2. The CDR3 contains 14 residues. CDR1 is MGHDK and CDR2 is SYGVNS in the germline V gene. The V segment lost 5 bases and the J segment 3 bases; nucleotides outside the gene matches: 5. The DNA of the CDR3 is TGTGCCAGCAGTCATTTGCGGGGGGAAGAGACCCAGTACTTC. This sequence encodes CASSHLRGEETQYF. Supplemented by reference TRBV25-1 and TRBJ2-5, the full variable domain reads EADIYQTPRYLVIGTGKKITLECSQTMGHDKMYWYQQDPGMELHLIHYSYGVNSTEKGDLSSESTVSRIRTEHFPLTLESARPSHTSQYLCASSHLRGEETQYFGPGTRLLVL.

This clonotype has at least ten counts. CDR3 amino acids: CASSQDVPVLGANYEQYF. DNA for the CDR3: TGCGCCAGCAGCCAAGATGTCCCCGTACTAGGGGCCAACTACGAGCAGTACTTC. The V call is TRBV4-1, the J call TRBJ2-7; D possibly uses TRBD1 or TRBD2 (5 bases each). CDR1 and CDR2 from the germline V gene are MGHRA and YSYEKL. V was clipped by 0 bases and J by 3 bases, with 21 bases between them. The CDR3 covers 18 residues.

In this sample, this clonotype is medium-sized (0.01 to 0.1%). The rearrangement uses TRBV11-2 and TRBJ2-7, with a possible D match to TRBD1 (7 bases). Trimming pared 8 bases from V and 6 bases from J, leaving 14 bases between. This CDR3 is 12 amino acids long. Looked up from germline, CDR1 is SGHAT and CDR2 is FQNNGV. The CDR3: CASGQEGLEQYF. In nucleotides, the CDR3 is TGTGCCAGCGGACAGGAGGGGCTCGAGCAGTACTTC.

In the case of this clonotype: Since a much larger clone is just one base distant, this may be a read error. This sequence joins TRBV4-1 and TRBJ1-2, with a tentative D call TRBD1 (5 bases). This CDR3 contains 17 residues. The germline V gene encodes CDR1 MGHRA and CDR2 YSYEKL. Trimming left V 0 bases short and J 8 bases short, with 22 bases between. The CDR3 region has the DNA TGCGCCAGCAGCCAAGAAGTCGCCGGGGGTTTTTCGAGAGGCTACACCTTC. Its protein product is CASSQEVAGGFSRGYTF.

This clonotype was counted a few times. V and J are TRBV6-2 or TRBV6-3 and TRBJ1-1; D call uncertain. Per the germline V gene, CDR1 is MNHEY and CDR2 is SVGEGT. V gave up 1 base and J gave up 4 bases, with 7 bases separating them. The CDR3 is 13 residues long. CDR3 coding DNA: TGTGCCAGCAGTTACTTGGATGGCACTGAAGCTTTCTTT. Protein sequence: CASSYLDGTEAFF.

Note on this clonotype: A much bigger clone sits one base away, suggesting this may be a read error. The rearrangement uses TRBV11-3 and TRBJ1-2; 8 nucleotides line up with TRBD1. This CDR3 is built from 14 residues. Germline CDR1 and CDR2: SGHNT and YENEEA. The CDR3 reads CARSLEGQGYGYTF. DNA of the CDR3: TGTGCCAGAAGCTTAGAAGGACAGGGCTATGGCTACACCTTC.

By share, this clonotype ranks as medium-sized (0.01 to 0.1%). The rearrangement uses TRBV28 and TRBJ2-7, with 9 bases identical to TRBD1. The ends lost 6 bases at V and 13 bases at J; junction bases unmatched: 7. The V gene's germline CDR1 is MDHEN and CDR2 SYDVKM. The CDR3 length is 11 residues. For the CDR3, the DNA is TGTGCCAGCAGCCTCCGGGACAGGGCATACTTC. Translation: CASSLRDRAYF. The full variable domain, with the rest looked up from reference TRBV28 and TRBJ2-7, is DVKVTQSSRYLVKRTGEKVFLECVQDMDHENMFWYRQDPGLGLRLIYFSYDVKMKEKGDIPEGYSVSREKKERFSLILESASTNQTSMYLCASSLRDRAYFGPGTRLTVT.

The rearrangement links TRBV20-1 to TRBJ2-4; weak D call: TRBD2 (6 bases). Trimming removed 4 bases at V and 5 bases at J, with 15 bases between. From germline, CDR1 is DFQATT and CDR2 SNEGSKA (reference sequence). This CDR3 region has 14 residues. CDR3 sequence: CSATRAGSQNIQYF. CDR3 bases: TGCAGTGCTACCAGAGCGGGTTCGCAAAACATTCAGTACTTC.

This clonotype was observed at least ten times. The CDR3 DNA reads as TGTGCCAGTCGGGGGCTAGCGACCGCTGGGGGGTCCTACGAGCAGTACTTC. This sequence encodes CASRGLATAGGSYEQYF. The chain links TRBV19 to TRBJ2-7; D tentatively fits TRBD1 or TRBD2 (6 bases each). Germline assignment: CDR1 LNHDA and CDR2 SQIVND (reference sequence). The length of the CDR3 is 17 residues. V lost 8 bases to trimming and J lost 1 base, with 24 bases between them.

There are a few counts of this clonotype. The chain has TRBV18 and TRBJ2-3; possible D gene TRBD1, 5 bases. The CDR3 length is 15 residues. Germline assignment: CDR1 KGHSH and CDR2 LQKENI. Trimming pared 4 bases from V and 6 bases from J, leaving 17 bases between. DNA for the CDR3: TGTGCCAGCTCACGCGGACAACAGTTGACTGATACGCAGTATTTT. It encodes CASSRGQQLTDTQYF. Full variable domain (rest looked up from reference TRBV18 and TRBJ2-3): NAGVMQNPRHLVRRRGQEARLRCSPMKGHSHVYWYRQLPEEGLKFMVYLQKENIIDESGMPKERFSAEFPKEGPSILRIQQVVRGDSAAYFCASSRGQQLTDTQYFGPGTRLTVL.

This clonotype was observed at least ten times. The chain combines TRBV5-1 with TRBJ2-7; 7 nucleotides align to TRBD2. From germline, CDR1 is SGHRS and CDR2 YFSETQ. The V and J ends lost 1 base and 6 bases, in that order; junction bases with no gene match: 7. The CDR3 runs 14 residues. As DNA, the CDR3 is TGCGCCAGCAGCTTGACCAGCGGGATTTCCGAGCAGTACTTC. Its translation: CASSLTSGISEQYF.

The chain recombines TRBV4-3 with TRBJ1-2, with 7 bases matching TRBD1. The CDR3 contains 15 residues. With V trimmed by 2 bases and J by 2 bases, 5 bases remained unmatched. Germline V gene sequence: CDR1 LGHNA, CDR2 YSLEER. The CDR3 DNA sequence: TGCGCCAGCAGCCAAACCTCGACAGGGAACTATGGCTACACCTTC. This gives the protein CASSQTSTGNYGYTF.

This clonotype was recorded once. With a much larger clone just one base away, this may be a read error. V usage is TRBV7-9 and J usage is TRBJ1-1, with D perhaps TRBD1 (6 bases). Looked up from germline, CDR1 is SEHNR and CDR2 is FQNEAQ (reference sequence). The length of the CDR3 is 14 residues. The CDR3 spells CASRGGQLNTQAFF. The CDR3 DNA follows: TGTGCCAGCAGGGGTGGACAGCTGAACACTCAAGCTTTCTTT.

About this clonotype itself: A much larger clone differs from this one at a single base, so this may be a read error. The genes are TRBV28 and TRBJ1-2; D not resolved. Trimming left V 10 bases short and J 0 bases short, with 18 bases between. Per germline, CDR1 MDHEN and CDR2 SYDVKM. The CDR3 is made up of 15 amino acids. The CDR3 sequence: CATGARVQPNYGYTF. For the CDR3, the DNA is TGTGCCACCGGAGCCCGGGTACAGCCTAACTATGGCTACACCTTC.

By frequency in the sample, this clonotype is medium-sized. CDR3 protein: CASSPIGTPNNEQFF. CDR3 sequence (DNA): TGTGCCAGCAGTCCCATCGGGACACCGAACAATGAGCAGTTCTTC. V gene TRBV6-1 combines with J gene TRBJ2-1; a possible D gene is TRBD1 (6 bases). The V and J ends lost 5 bases and 5 bases respectively, with 16 bases between them. In germline, CDR1 is MNHNS, CDR2 SASEGT. This CDR3 spans 15 amino acids.

A note on this clonotype: This sequence may be a read error, since a much larger clone differs from it by one base. V usage is TRBV2 and J usage is TRBJ1-1, with 7 bases aligning to TRBD1. V dropped 5 bases and J dropped 3; count of bases not matched to a gene: 9. From germline, CDR1 is SNHLY and CDR2 FYNNEI. The CDR3 runs 15 residues. This CDR3 reads CASSPQAGGDTEAFF. Written as DNA, the CDR3 is TGTGCCAGCAGTCCACAGGCAGGGGGGGACACTGAAGCTTTCTTT.

Regarding this clonotype: This CDR3 is missing its conserved last phenylalanine or tryptophan, likely due to a read error. V gene TRBV3-1 combines with J gene TRBJ1-6; D is unclear. Trimming took off 8 bases at V and 10 bases at J, with 18 bases between the two ends. This CDR3 is built from 14 residues. CDR1 and CDR2 (germline): LGHDT, YNNKEL (reference sequence). The CDR3 DNA is TGTGCCAGCGGCCGGGAGGGAGCGTACTCACCCCTCCACTTG. Translation: CASGREGAYSPLHL.